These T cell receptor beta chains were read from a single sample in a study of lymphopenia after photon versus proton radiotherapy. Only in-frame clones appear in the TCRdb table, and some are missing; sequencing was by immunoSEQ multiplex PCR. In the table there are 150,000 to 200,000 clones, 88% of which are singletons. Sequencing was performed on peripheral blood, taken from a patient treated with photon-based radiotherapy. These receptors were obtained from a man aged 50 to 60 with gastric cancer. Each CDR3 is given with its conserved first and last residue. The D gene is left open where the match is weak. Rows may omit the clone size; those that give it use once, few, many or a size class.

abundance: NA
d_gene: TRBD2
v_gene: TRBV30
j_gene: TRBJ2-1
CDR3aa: CAWSPLADYNEQFF
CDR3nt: TGTGCCTGGAGTCCTCTAGCGGACTACAATGAGCAGTTCTTC

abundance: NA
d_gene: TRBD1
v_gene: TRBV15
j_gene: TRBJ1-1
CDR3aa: CATTQDRGNTEAFF
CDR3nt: TGTGCCACCACCCAAGACAGGGGGAACACTGAAGCTTTCTTT

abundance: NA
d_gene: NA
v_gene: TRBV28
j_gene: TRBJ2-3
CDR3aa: CASSFDGSGSTDTQYF
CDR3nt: TGTGCCAGCAGTTTCGATGGGTCGGGGAGCACAGATACGCAGTATTTT

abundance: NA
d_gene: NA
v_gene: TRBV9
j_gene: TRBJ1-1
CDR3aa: CASSVGGTEAFF
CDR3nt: TGTGCCAGCAGCGTAGGAGGAACTGAAGCTTTCTTT

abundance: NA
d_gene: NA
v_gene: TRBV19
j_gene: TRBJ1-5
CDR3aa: CASSIDSGAQHF
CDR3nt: TGTGCCAGTAGTATAGATTCCGGGGCCCAGCATTTT

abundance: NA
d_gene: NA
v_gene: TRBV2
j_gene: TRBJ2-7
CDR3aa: CASRAFAYEQYF
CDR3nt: TGTGCCAGCAGAGCGTTCGCCTACGAGCAGTACTTC

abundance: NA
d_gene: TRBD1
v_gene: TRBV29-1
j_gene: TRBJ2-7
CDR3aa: CSVGSGTGYKGLYEQYF
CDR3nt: TGCAGCGTTGGCTCCGGGACAGGGTACAAAGGGCTCTACGAGCAGTACTTC

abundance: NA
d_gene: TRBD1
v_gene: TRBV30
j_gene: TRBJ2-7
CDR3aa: CAWSVRTGAAEQYF
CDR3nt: TGTGCCTGGAGTGTCCGGACAGGGGCCGCGGAGCAGTACTTC

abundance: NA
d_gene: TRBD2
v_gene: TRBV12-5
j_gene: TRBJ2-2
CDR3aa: CASGLVGGRANGELFF
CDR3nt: TGTGCTAGTGGTTTGGTCGGAGGGAGGGCCAACGGGGAGCTGTTTTTT

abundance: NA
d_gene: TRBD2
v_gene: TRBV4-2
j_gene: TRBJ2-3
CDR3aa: CASSPGWGGTDTQYF
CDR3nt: TGTGCCAGCAGCCCTGGGTGGGGGGGTACAGATACGCAGTATTTT

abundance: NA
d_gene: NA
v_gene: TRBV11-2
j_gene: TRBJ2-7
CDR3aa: CASSTRDNEQYF
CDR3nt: TGTGCCAGCAGCACCCGGGACAACGAGCAGTACTTC

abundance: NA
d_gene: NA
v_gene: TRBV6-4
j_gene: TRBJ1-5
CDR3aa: CASSLEGDSNQPQHF
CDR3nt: TGTGCCAGCAGTTTGGAGGGAGATAGCAATCAGCCCCAGCATTTT

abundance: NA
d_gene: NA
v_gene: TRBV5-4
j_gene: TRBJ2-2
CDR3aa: CASSPRTDTGELFF
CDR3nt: TGTGCCAGCAGCCCCAGGACTGACACCGGGGAGCTGTTTTTT

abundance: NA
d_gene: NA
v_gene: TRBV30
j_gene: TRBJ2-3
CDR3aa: CAWSGKDSLNTDTQYF
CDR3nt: TGTGCCTGGAGTGGCAAGGACAGCCTCAACACAGATACGCAGTATTTT

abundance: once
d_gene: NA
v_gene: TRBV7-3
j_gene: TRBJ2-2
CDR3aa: CASSLTSASRNTGELFF
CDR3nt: TGTGCCAGCAGCTTAACGTCGGCTAGCCGGAACACCGGGGAGCTGTTTTTT

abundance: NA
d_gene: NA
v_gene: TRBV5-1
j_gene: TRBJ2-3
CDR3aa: CASSLTPGGSTSTDTQYF
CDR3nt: TGCGCCAGCAGCTTGACGCCAGGAGGATCAACTAGCACAGATACGCAGTATTTT

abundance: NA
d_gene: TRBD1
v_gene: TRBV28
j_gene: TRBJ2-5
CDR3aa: CASSPDRAQYF
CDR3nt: TGTGCCAGCAGTCCAGACAGGGCGCAGTACTTC

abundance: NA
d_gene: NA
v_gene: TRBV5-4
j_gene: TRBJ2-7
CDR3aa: CASSSRTPYEQYF
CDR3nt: TGTGCCAGCAGCTCGCGGACACCTTACGAGCAGTACTTC

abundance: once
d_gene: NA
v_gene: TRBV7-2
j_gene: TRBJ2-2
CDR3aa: CASSLVSVVASNTGELFF
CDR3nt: TGTGCCAGCAGCTTAGTTTCGGTTGTGGCATCGAACACCGGGGAGCTGTTTTTT

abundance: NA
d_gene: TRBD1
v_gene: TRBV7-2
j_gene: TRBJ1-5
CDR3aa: CASSPGTGGPNQPQHF
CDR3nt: TGTGCCAGCAGCCCCGGGACAGGGGGCCCCAATCAGCCCCAGCATTTT

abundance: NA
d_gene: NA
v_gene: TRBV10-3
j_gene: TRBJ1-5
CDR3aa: CAISVRGRDSNQPQHF
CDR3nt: TGTGCCATCAGTGTAAGGGGGAGGGATAGCAATCAGCCCCAGCATTTT

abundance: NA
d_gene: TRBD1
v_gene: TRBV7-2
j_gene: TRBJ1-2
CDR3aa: CASSPQGQGSYGYTF
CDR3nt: TGTGCCAGCAGCCCCCAAGGACAGGGGTCCTATGGCTACACCTTC

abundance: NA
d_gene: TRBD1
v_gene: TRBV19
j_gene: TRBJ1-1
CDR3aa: CASSVQGARNTEAFF
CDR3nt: TGTGCCAGTAGTGTACAGGGGGCGCGTAACACTGAAGCTTTCTTT

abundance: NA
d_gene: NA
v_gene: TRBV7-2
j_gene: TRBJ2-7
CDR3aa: CASSLSGPPYEQYF
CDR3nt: TGTGCCAGCAGCTTATCGGGGCCTCCCTACGAGCAGTACTTC

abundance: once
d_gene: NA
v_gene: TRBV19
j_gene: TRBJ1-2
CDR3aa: CASSIDHNYYGYTF
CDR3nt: TGTGCCAGTAGTATAGATCACAATTACTATGGCTACACCTTC

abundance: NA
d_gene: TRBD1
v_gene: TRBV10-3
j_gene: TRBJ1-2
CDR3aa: CAISEQPGQGLHNYGYTF
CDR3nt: TGTGCCATCAGTGAACAACCGGGACAGGGGTTACATAACTATGGCTACACCTTC

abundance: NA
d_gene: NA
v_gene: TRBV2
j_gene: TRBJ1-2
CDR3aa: CASSEFPGDYGYTF
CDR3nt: TGTGCCAGCAGTGAATTTCCGGGGGACTATGGCTACACCTTC

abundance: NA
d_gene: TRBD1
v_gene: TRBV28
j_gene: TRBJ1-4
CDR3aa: CASRSTRTGTANEKLFF
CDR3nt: TGTGCCAGCAGATCAACGCGAACCGGGACAGCAAATGAAAAACTGTTTTTT

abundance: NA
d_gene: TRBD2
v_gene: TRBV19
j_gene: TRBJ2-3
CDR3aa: CASKGTSGTDTQYF
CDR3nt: TGTGCCAGTAAAGGGACTAGCGGGACAGATACGCAGTATTTT

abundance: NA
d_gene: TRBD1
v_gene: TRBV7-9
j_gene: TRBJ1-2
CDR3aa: CASSFDRAYGYTF
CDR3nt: TGTGCCAGCAGCTTTGACAGGGCCTATGGCTACACCTTC

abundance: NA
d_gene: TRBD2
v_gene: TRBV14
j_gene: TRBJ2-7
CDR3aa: CASSPGVAGEQYF
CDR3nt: TGTGCCAGCAGCCCCGGAGTAGCGGGCGAGCAGTACTTC

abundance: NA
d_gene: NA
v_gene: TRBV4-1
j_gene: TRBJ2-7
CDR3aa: CASSTRLEYEQYF
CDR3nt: TGCGCCAGCAGCACCCGACTAGAATACGAGCAGTACTTC

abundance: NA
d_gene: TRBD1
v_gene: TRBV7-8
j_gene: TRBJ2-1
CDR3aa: CASSLAQQGVWGEQFF
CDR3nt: TGTGCCAGCAGCTTAGCGCAGCAGGGGGTCTGGGGTGAGCAGTTCTTC

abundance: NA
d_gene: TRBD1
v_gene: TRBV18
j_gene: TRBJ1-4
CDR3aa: CASSPTGVDEKLFF
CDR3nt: TGTGCCAGCTCACCCACAGGGGTTGATGAAAAACTGTTTTTT

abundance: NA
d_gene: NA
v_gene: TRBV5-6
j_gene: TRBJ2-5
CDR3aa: CASSLAVTVKRETQYF
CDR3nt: TGTGCCAGCAGCTTGGCCGTAACGGTGAAAAGGGAGACCCAGTACTTC

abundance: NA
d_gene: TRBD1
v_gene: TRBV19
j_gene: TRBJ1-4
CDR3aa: CASSIPPGQGFGEKLFF
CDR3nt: TGTGCCAGTAGTATACCGCCGGGACAGGGATTTGGAGAAAAACTGTTTTTT

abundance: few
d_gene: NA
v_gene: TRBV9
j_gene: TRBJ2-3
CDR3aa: CASSFSADTQYF
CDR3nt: TGTGCCAGCAGCTTTAGCGCAGATACGCAGTATTTT

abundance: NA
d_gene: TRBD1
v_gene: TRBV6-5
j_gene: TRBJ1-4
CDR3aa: CASSYQGVGEKLFF
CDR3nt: TGTGCCAGCAGTTATCAGGGGGTTGGTGAAAAACTGTTTTTT

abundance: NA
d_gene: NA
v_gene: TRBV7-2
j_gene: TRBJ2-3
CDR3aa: CASSSRTDTDTQYF
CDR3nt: TGTGCCAGCAGCTCAAGGACAGACACAGATACGCAGTATTTT

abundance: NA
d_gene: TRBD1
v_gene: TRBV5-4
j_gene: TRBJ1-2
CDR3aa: CASSLLFSARGNYNYGYTF
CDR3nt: TGTGCCAGCAGCTTACTGTTCTCGGCCAGGGGGAATTATAACTATGGCTACACCTTC

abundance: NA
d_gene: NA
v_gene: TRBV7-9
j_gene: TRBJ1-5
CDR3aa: CASSSYATAAQHF
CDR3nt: TGTGCCAGCAGCTCGTATGCGACGGCCGCCCAGCATTTT

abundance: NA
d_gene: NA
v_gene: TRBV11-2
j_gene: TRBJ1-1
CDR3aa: CASSSGDTEAFF
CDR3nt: TGTGCCAGCAGCTCGGGCGACACTGAAGCTTTCTTT

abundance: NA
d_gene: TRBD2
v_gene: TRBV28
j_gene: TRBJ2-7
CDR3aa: CASSLAGVGEQYF
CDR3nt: TGTGCCAGCAGCCTAGCGGGAGTGGGGGAGCAGTACTTC

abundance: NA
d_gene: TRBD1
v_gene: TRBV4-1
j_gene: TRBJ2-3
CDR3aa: CASSQIQGARTDTQYF
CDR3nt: TGCGCCAGCAGCCAAATACAGGGGGCACGCACAGATACGCAGTATTTT

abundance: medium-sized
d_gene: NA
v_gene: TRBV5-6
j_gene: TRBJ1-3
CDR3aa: CASNLGTAGNTIYF
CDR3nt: TGTGCCAGCAACCTGGGAACAGCTGGAAACACCATATATTTT

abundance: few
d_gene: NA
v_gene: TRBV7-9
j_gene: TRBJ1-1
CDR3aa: CASSRVPPDTEAFF
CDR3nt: TGTGCCAGCAGCCGCGTCCCTCCGGACACTGAAGCTTTCTTT

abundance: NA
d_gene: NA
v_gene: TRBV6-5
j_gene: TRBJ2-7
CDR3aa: CASGAPTGNEQYF
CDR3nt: TGTGCCAGCGGAGCCCCCACGGGGAACGAGCAGTACTTC

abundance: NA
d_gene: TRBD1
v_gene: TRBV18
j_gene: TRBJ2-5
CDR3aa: CASSPEYPTGVVWSWETQYF
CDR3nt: TGTGCCAGCTCACCAGAATACCCGACAGGGGTCGTTTGGTCGTGGGAGACCCAGTACTTC

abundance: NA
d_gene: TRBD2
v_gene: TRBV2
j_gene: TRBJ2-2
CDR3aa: CASSPGTSGIPGELFF
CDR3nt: TGTGCCAGCAGTCCCGGGACTAGCGGGATCCCCGGGGAGCTGTTTTTT

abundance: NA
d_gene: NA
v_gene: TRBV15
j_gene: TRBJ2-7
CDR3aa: CATSRDVRDDATEQYF
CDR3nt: TGTGCCACCAGCAGGGACGTGCGGGATGACGCTACCGAGCAGTACTTC